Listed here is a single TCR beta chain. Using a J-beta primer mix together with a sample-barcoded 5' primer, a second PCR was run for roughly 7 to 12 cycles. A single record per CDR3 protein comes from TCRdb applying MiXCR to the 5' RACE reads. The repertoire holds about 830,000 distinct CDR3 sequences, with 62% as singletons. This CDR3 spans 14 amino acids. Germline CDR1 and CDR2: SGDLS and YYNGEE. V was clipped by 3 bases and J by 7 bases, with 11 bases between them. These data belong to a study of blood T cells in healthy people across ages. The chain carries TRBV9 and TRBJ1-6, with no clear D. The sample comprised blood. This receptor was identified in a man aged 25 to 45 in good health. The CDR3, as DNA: TGTGCCAGCAGCGGCGCTCCGGGGAATTCACCCCTCCACTTT. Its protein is CASSGAPGNSPLHF.